Below, one T cell receptor beta chain is given with its context. What it binds is unknown. The data were obtained in a study of T cell responses to AZD1222 COVID-19 vaccine. Study-wide findings and caveats: White British ancestry dominated among donors, who included more females, and clonal diversity was possibly underestimated. CD4 TCRs linked to vaccination spanned spike, dominating at 160-218 and 743-854. Among spike-specific TCRs, nearly half reportedly target unmutated variant regions.

Clones were sequenced by immunoSEQ multiplex PCR, and TCRdb holds only the in-frame ones, with some missing. The sample lists fewer than 200,000 clones, roughly 92% occurring once. Germline V gene data show CDR1 as SGHTA and CDR2 as FQGNSA. The CDR3 spans 16 residues. Trimming cost V 5 bases and J 5 bases; bases outside gene matches: 10. This TCR was sampled from an adult who received the AZD1222 COVID-19 vaccine. J is TRBJ2-2 and V is TRBV7-2; TRBD1 matches at 8 bases. The input for sequencing was peripheral blood, taken 28 days after the second AZD1222 dose. The CDR3 DNA reads as TGTGCCAGCAGCGCCTCCGGGACAGGAATAACCGGGGAGCTGTTTTTT. Translation: CASSASGTGITGELFF.